These 15 T cell receptor beta chains share one sample of origin, sequenced in a study of blood T cell repertoires in COVID-19. The method was immunoSEQ multiplex PCR; TCRdb's version includes in-frame clones alone and lacks a portion of them. The sample holds approximately 210,000 clones, about nine tenths seen once. Material: peripheral blood. The source of these receptors is a man between 65 and 85 years old with acute or convalescent COVID-19.

CDR3 in DNA: TGTGCCAGCAGTTTGGAGGGTTATGGCTACACCTTC. This translates into CASSLEGYGYTF. The rearrangement links TRBV12-3 or TRBV12-4 to TRBJ1-2, with D hard to call. The CDR3 loop spans 12 amino acids. Trimming took 3 bases from V and 5 from J, leaving 7 bases between them.

The V gene is TRBV5-1, the J gene TRBJ2-3; TRBD2 agrees at 8 bases. The V gene end was trimmed by 5 bases and the J gene end by 6 bases; junction bases not matched to a gene: 11. The germline V gene has CDR1 SGHRS and CDR2 YFSETQ. CDR3 size: 15 residues. DNA of the CDR3: TGCGCCAGCAGGGGGTCGGGAGGGCCCTCGGATACGCAGTATTTT. Its protein product is CASRGSGGPSDTQYF.

The sample holds one count of this clone. The J gene is TRBJ2-3, the V gene TRBV5-8; the match to TRBD1 covers 9 bases. Germline values: CDR1 SGHTS, CDR2 YDEGEE. This CDR3 contains 15 residues. V shed 6 bases and J 0 bases; nucleotides not matched to a gene: 5. CDR3 nucleotide sequence: TGTGCCAGCACTTGGACAGGGGCTAGCACAGATACGCAGTATTTT. This translates into CASTWTGASTDTQYF.

The V gene is TRBV15, the J gene TRBJ2-3; maybe TRBD1 (5 bases). The length of the CDR3 is 16 residues. The V gene lost 3 bases and the J gene lost 1 base, with 14 bases spanning the gap. Germline assignment: CDR1 LNHNV and CDR2 YYDKDF (reference sequence). This CDR3 is CATSSFPGKGTDTQYF. The CDR3 DNA reads as TGTGCCACCAGCAGCTTCCCAGGGAAGGGCACAGATACGCAGTATTTT. The complete variable domain, with remaining parts taken from reference TRBV15 and TRBJ2-3, reads DAMVIQNPRYQVTQFGKPVTLSCSQTLNHNVMYWYQQKSSQAPKLLFHYYDKDFNNEADTPDNFQSRRPNTSFCFLDIRSPGLGDTAMYLCATSSFPGKGTDTQYFGPGTRLTVL.

This rearrangement joins TRBV24-1 to TRBJ2-3; 7 nucleotides align to TRBD1. The CDR3 runs 16 residues. The trim removed 3 bases at V and 4 bases at J, leaving 9 bases unmatched. Germline assignment: CDR1 KGHDR and CDR2 SFDVKD. CDR3 bases: TGTGCCACCAGTGATATCAGGGGGAAGGATGCAGATACGCAGTATTTT. Its protein product is CATSDIRGKDADTQYF.

The chain recombines TRBV7-2 with TRBJ1-1; D possibly corresponds to TRBD1 (6 bases). This CDR3 comprises 15 residues. Trimming removed 1 base from V and 1 base from J, with 10 bases in between. Per germline, CDR1 SGHTA and CDR2 FQGNSA. This CDR3 reads CASSLGRTANTEAFF. CDR3 DNA: TGTGCCAGCAGCTTAGGAAGGACAGCGAACACTGAAGCTTTCTTT.

The rearrangement uses TRBV5-1 and TRBJ2-6; 9 nucleotides line up with TRBD1. Trimming removed 0 bases from V and 2 bases from J; junction bases left unmatched: 9. This CDR3 has 19 residues. Germline V gene sequence: CDR1 SGHRS, CDR2 YFSETQ. CDR3: CASSLEEQGALAGANVLTF. In DNA form, the CDR3 reads TGCGCCAGCAGCTTGGAGGAACAGGGGGCCCTAGCTGGGGCCAACGTCCTGACTTTC.

The gene calls are TRBV6-2 or TRBV6-3 and TRBJ2-6; D perhaps matches TRBD2 (5 bases). Germline V gene lookup returns CDR1 MNHEY and CDR2 SVGEGT. This CDR3 comprises 16 residues. With 7 bases removed from V and 2 bases from J, the gap between germline ends came to 15 bases. The CDR3: CASTPIGGTGANVLTF. CDR3 nucleotides: TGTGCCAGCACCCCCATAGGAGGTACTGGGGCCAACGTCCTGACTTTC.

The chain has TRBV9 and TRBJ1-5; 10 nucleotides match TRBD1. Germline-derived CDR1 and CDR2 are SGDLS and YYNGEE. The CDR3 sequence is 20 residues long. J gave up 0 bases and V 0 bases, and 12 bases lay outside the gene matches. The CDR3 bases are TGTGCCAGCAGCGTAGCGGACAGGGACAGGGGAGAAACTAGCAATCAGCCCCAGCATTTT. As protein: CASSVADRDRGETSNQPQHF.

The chain carries TRBV12-3 or TRBV12-4 and TRBJ1-6; 7 bases align to TRBD1. This CDR3 spans 13 amino acids. The V segment lost 6 bases and the J segment 6 bases; nucleotides outside the gene matches: 2. This CDR3 reads CASRRDSNSPLHF. Written as DNA, the CDR3 is TGTGCCAGCAGGCGGGACAGTAATTCACCCCTCCACTTT.

The rearrangement uses TRBV7-9 and TRBJ2-2; tentatively, D is TRBD2 (6 bases). The germline V gene has CDR1 SEHNR and CDR2 FQNEAQ (reference sequence). V lost 3 bases and J lost 5, with 13 bases in between. CDR3 size: 15 residues. This CDR3 reads CASSLGGERTGELFF. As DNA, the CDR3 is TGTGCCAGCAGCTTGGGCGGGGAGAGGACCGGGGAGCTGTTTTTT.

The chain has TRBV6-5 and TRBJ1-1; unclear D gene. CDR3 size: 15 residues. V lost 6 bases to trimming and J lost 5 bases, with 19 bases between them. Germline loops: CDR1 MNHEY, CDR2 SVGAGI. The CDR3 here is CASSTEGGRSTEAFF. The CDR3 DNA follows: TGTGCCAGCAGCACAGAGGGAGGAAGGAGTACTGAAGCTTTCTTT.

This clone was picked up many times. The chain is built from TRBV18 and TRBJ1-2, with D uncertain. CDR1 is KGHSH and CDR2 is LQKENI in the germline V gene. The CDR3 is made up of 14 amino acids. Trimming took 5 bases from V and 1 from J, leaving 11 bases between them. CDR3 bases: TGTGCCAGCTCAGCGGACTGGGATAACTATGGCTACACCTTC. This codes for CASSADWDNYGYTF.

The chain has TRBV2 and TRBJ1-1, with 9 bases identical to TRBD1. V shed 3 bases and J 10 bases; nucleotides not matched to a gene: 9. CDR1 and CDR2 from the germline V gene are SNHLY and FYNNEI. The CDR3 runs 14 residues. In nucleotides, the CDR3 is TGTGCCAGCAGTGAGTCTGTATCGGGACAGGGAGCTTTCTTT. Protein sequence: CASSESVSGQGAFF.

This clone was found a few times. The chain couples TRBV28 to TRBJ1-4; 8 bases match TRBD1. After removal of 5 bases from V and 8 bases from J, the junction contained 10 bases not matched to a gene. Germline CDR1 is MDHEN and CDR2 is SYDVKM. The CDR3 has 15 amino acids. The CDR3 here is CASSLQGGLVEKLFF. The CDR3 nucleotides are TGTGCCAGCAGTCTACAGGGGGGGTTGGTAGAAAAACTGTTTTTT.